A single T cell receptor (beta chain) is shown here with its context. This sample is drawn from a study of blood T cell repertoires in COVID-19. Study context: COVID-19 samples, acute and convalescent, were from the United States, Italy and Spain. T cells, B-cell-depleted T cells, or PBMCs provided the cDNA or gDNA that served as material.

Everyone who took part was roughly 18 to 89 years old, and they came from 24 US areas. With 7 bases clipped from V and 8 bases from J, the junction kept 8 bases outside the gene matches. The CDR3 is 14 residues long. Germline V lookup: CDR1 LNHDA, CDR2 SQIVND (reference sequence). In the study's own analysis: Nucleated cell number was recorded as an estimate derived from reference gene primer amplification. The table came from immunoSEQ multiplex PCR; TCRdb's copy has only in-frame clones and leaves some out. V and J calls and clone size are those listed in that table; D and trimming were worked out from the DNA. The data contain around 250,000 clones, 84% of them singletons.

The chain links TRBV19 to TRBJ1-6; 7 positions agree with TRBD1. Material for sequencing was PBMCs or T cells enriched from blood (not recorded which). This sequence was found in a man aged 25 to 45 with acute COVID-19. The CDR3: CASTATGWYSPLHF. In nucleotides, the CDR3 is TGTGCCAGTACCGCGACAGGGTGGTATTCACCCCTCCACTTT. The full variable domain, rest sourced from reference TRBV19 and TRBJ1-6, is DGGITQSPKYLFRKEGQNVTLSCEQNLNHDAMYWYRQDPGQGLRLIYYSQIVNDFQKGDIAEGYSVSREKKESFPLTVTSAQKNPTAFYLCASTATGWYSPLHFGNGTRLTVT.